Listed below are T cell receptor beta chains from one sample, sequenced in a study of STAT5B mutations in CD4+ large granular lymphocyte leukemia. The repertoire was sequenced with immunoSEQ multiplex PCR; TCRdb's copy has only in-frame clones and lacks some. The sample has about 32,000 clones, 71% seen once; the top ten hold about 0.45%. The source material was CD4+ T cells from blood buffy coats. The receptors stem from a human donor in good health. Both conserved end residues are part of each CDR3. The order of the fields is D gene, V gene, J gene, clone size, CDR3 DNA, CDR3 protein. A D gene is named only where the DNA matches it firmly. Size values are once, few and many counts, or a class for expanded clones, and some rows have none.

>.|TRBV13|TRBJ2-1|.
TGTGCCAGCAGCCTCAGGGGCAATGAGCAGTTCTTC
CASSLRGNEQFF
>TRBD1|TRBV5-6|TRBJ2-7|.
TGTGCCAGCAGCTCAAGATGGGACAGGGGTTTATACGAGCAGTACTTC
CASSSRWDRGLYEQYF
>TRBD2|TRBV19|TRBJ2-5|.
TGTGCCAGTAGTACGAGGACTAGCGGCCAAGAGACCCAGTACTTC
CASSTRTSGQETQYF
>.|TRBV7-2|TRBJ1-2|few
TGTGCCAGCGGGTCACAGGTCGACGGGTTTGGCTACACCTTC
CASGSQVDGFGYTF
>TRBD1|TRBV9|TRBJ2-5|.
TGTGCCAGCAGCGCCAGGACAGGGAATCAAGAGACCCAGTACTTC
CASSARTGNQETQYF
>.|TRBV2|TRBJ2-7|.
TGTGCCAGCAGTGAAGACTGGAACCGCTACGAGCAGTACTTC
CASSEDWNRYEQYF
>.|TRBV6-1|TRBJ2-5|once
TGTGCCAGCAGTGAAGTCCTGACTGAAGAGACCCAGTACTTC
CASSEVLTEETQYF
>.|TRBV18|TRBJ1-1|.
TGTGCCAGCTCCCCCACCGTGGGGGAGCCTGAAGCTTTCTTT
CASSPTVGEPEAFF
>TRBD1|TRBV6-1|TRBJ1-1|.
TGTGCCAGCAGTACCTACAGGGGAACTGAAGCTTTCTTT
CASSTYRGTEAFF
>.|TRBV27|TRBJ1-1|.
TGTGCCAGCAGTTTATCGAAAAAAGGACCGCAGGGGTACACTGAAGCTTTCTTT
CASSLSKKGPQGYTEAFF
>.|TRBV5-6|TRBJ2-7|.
TGTGCCAGCAGCCTAGACAGTTTCTACGAGCAGTACTTC
CASSLDSFYEQYF
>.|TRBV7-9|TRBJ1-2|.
TGTGCCAGCAGCTTAGAAGGGGATGCGGCGGATGGCTACACCTTC
CASSLEGDAADGYTF
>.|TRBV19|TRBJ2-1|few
TGTGCCAGTAGTTGGACTGGGAGCTCCTACAATGAGCAGTTCTTC
CASSWTGSSYNEQFF
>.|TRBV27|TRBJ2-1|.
TGTGCCAGCAGTTTAATTTCGGGGCCAGGATCCTACAATGAGCAGTTCTTC
CASSLISGPGSYNEQFF
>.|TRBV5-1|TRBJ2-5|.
TGCGCCAGCAGCTTGGGGGTCTCTGATAAAGAGACCCAGTACTTC
CASSLGVSDKETQYF
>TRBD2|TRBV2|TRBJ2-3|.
TGTGCCAGCAGGTTACTAGCGGGGGGGCCTAGAGATACGCAGTATTTT
CASRLLAGGPRDTQYF
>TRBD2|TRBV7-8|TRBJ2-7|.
TGTGCCAGCAGCACCAACATTGGGCTAGCGGACCTTACGTACGAGCAGTACTTC
CASSTNIGLADLTYEQYF
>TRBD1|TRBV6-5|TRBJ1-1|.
TGTGCCAGCAGCCCGGGACAGGGAGGTTCTGAAGCTTTCTTT
CASSPGQGGSEAFF
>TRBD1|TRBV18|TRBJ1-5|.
TGTGCCAGCTCACCAGGAGGGGGCGGCAATCAGCCCCAGCATTTT
CASSPGGGGNQPQHF
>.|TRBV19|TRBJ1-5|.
TGTGCCAGTAGCCGCCGGCCGGGGGATCTTTATAGCAATCAGCCCCAGCATTTT
CASSRRPGDLYSNQPQHF
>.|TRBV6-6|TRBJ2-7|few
TGTGCCAGCCTGCGAGCCGGAGCGAACGAGCAGTACTTC
CASLRAGANEQYF
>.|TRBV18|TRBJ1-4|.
TGTGCCAGCTCACCACCTCAACTCAGTCCCCCCCCAACTAATGAAAAACTGTTTTTT
CASSPPQLSPPPTNEKLFF
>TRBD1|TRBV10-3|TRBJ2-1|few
TGTGCCATCAGTGAGAACCCGGGACAGGGGAAGGATGAGCAGTTCTTC
CAISENPGQGKDEQFF
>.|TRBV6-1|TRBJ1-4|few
TGTGCCAGCAGTGGCTTGGGGGTCTATGAAAAACTGTTTTTT
CASSGLGVYEKLFF
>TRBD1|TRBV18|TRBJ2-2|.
TGTGCCAGCTCTCGACAGGGCCTCACCGGGGAGCCGTTTTTT
CASSRQGLTGEPFF
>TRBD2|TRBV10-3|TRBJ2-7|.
TGTGCCATCAGCCCCGGGACTAGCGGGGGATACGAGCAGTACTTC
CAISPGTSGGYEQYF
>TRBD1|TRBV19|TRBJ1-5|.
TGTGCCAGTAGTATAACGGGACAGGGGAAAAGAAACAATCAGCCCCAGCATTTT
CASSITGQGKRNNQPQHF
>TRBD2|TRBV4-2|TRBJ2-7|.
TGTGCCAGCAGCCAAGATCTCCCCGGGACTAGCGGGGGGGCCGGTTACGAGCAGTACTTC
CASSQDLPGTSGGAGYEQYF
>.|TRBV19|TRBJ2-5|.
TGTGCCAGTAGGTCCCCAGGGGAAAGAGAGACCCAGTACTTC
CASRSPGERETQYF
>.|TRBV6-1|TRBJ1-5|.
TGTGCCAGCAGTGAGGAGGGGGTGGGTTACGCGGTTGGGGATCAGCCCCAGCATTTT
CASSEEGVGYAVGDQPQHF
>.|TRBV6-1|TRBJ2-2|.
TGTGCCAGCAGTGAACAGGAGTACACCGGGGAGCTGTTTTTT
CASSEQEYTGELFF
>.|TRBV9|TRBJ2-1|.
TGTGCCAGCAGCCCACAGCTCCTAAGCTCCTACAATGAGCAGTTCTTC
CASSPQLLSSYNEQFF
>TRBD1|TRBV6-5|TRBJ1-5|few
TGTGCCAGCAGTTCAGCGACAGGGAGACAGCCCCAGCATTTT
CASSSATGRQPQHF
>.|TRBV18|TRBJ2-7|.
TGTGCCAGCTCACCACTCGCTGCTGTCTACGAGCAGTACTTC
CASSPLAAVYEQYF
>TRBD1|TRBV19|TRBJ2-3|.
TGTGCCAGTACCTCGGGACAGGTCACAGATACGCAGTATTTT
CASTSGQVTDTQYF
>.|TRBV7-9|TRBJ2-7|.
TGTGCCAGCAGCTTCCCGAGGGTTGGGCGGGCCCAGCAGTACTTC
CASSFPRVGRAQQYF
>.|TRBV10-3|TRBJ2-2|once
TGTGCCCGCGGGGAACGAGCCGGGGAGCTGTTTTTT
CARGERAGELFF
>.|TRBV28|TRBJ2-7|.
TGTGCCAGCAGTCCACGCCACAGGAGCTCCTACGAGCAGTACTTC
CASSPRHRSSYEQYF
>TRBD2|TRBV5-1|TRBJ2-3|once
TGCGCCAGCAGCTCTGGGGGCCTAGCGGGGGTTGTAGATACGCAGTATTTT
CASSSGGLAGVVDTQYF
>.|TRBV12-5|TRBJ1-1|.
TGTGCTAGTGGTTTGGTACCAGGGTTTAGGGCAGCTTTCTTT
CASGLVPGFRAAFF
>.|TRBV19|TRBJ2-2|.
TGTGCCAGTAGTGTCGGGGGGAACACCGGGGAGCTGTTTTTT
CASSVGGNTGELFF
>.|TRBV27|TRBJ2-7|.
TGTGCCAGCAGTATCCGGGACGGTCCCCACGAGCAGTACTTC
CASSIRDGPHEQYF
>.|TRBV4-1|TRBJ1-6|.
TGCGCCAGCAGCCAAGATCCAGGTGGCTCCTATAATTCACCCCTCCACTTT
CASSQDPGGSYNSPLHF